These 16 T cell receptor beta chains were sequenced from one sample in a study of response to subunit inactivated influenza vaccine. TCRdb recomputed calls from the RT-PCR reads with MiXCR, one row per CDR3 protein. This sample has roughly 460,000 distinct CDR3 sequences, with approximately 11% found just once. The specimen comprised PBMCs from blood, sampled more than 35 days after vaccination. The receptors stem from a middle-aged man who received an inactivated influenza vaccine.

This clonotype was counted only a few times. The rearrangement joins TRBV28 to TRBJ1-1; D not resolved. V was shortened by 3 bases and J by 0 bases, with 20 bases between the two germline ends. This CDR3 is 18 amino acids long. Germline V gene lookup returns CDR1 MDHEN and CDR2 SYDVKM. CDR3 sequence (DNA): TGTGCCAGCAGTTTTGTTCCAGGCTGGGCTTCCATGAACACTGAAGCTTTCTTT. Encoded protein: CASSFVPGWASMNTEAFF.

The chain carries TRBV28 and TRBJ1-5; tentatively, D is TRBD1 (5 bases). Germline V CDR1 and CDR2: MDHEN, SYDVKM. This CDR3 comprises 14 residues. Trimming removed 10 bases at V and 4 bases at J, with 17 bases between. The CDR3 coding sequence is TGTGCCACCCTACCGGGGGACTTGAATCAGCCCCAGCATTTT. This sequence encodes CATLPGDLNQPQHF.

This clonotype has more than one count but fewer than ten. The chain couples TRBV12-3 or TRBV12-4 to TRBJ2-7; 7 bases fit TRBD1. Trimming took 4 bases from V and 3 from J; bases not matched to a gene: 15. The CDR3 length is 17 residues. The CDR3 is CASSSEARQGYGYEQYF. Here the CDR3 DNA reads TGTGCCAGCAGTTCCGAAGCGAGACAGGGTTACGGCTACGAGCAGTACTTC.

The genes are TRBV7-3 and TRBJ2-1; 7 nucleotides align to TRBD1. Germline V CDR1 and CDR2: SGHTA, FQGTGA. V was pared by 5 bases and J by 5 bases, with 6 bases of the junction left unmatched. The CDR3 sequence is 14 residues long. This chain's CDR3 is CASSRDRKDNEQFF. The DNA of the CDR3 is TGTGCCAGCAGCAGGGACAGAAAGGACAATGAGCAGTTCTTC.

V usage is TRBV20-1 and J usage is TRBJ2-5, with D perhaps matching TRBD1 or TRBD2 (5 bases each). V lost 1 base to trimming and J lost 2 bases, with 14 bases between them. Per the germline V gene, CDR1 is DFQATT and CDR2 is SNEGSKA (reference sequence). CDR3 length equals 15 residues. The CDR3 DNA reads TGCAGTGCTAGAGGGCTGCTGGGGGAACAAGAGACCCAGTACTTC. This encodes CSARGLLGEQETQYF.

The sample holds a few counts of this clonotype. This chain uses TRBV24-1 with TRBJ1-2; D call uncertain. The ends were cut back, 4 bases at V and 4 bases at J, with 18 bases in the middle. Germline loops: CDR1 KGHDR, CDR2 SFDVKD. The CDR3 is made up of 16 amino acids. In DNA form, the CDR3 reads TGTGCCACCAGTGACATAAATACTTCGGGCTTCTATGGCTACACCTTC. Translated, it gives CATSDINTSGFYGYTF.

The chain employs TRBV10-3 and TRBJ2-7, with a weak D call TRBD2 (5 bases). CDR3 size: 10 residues. CDR1 and CDR2 from the germline V gene are ENHRY and SYGVKD. Trimming took 10 bases from V and 4 from J, leaving 8 bases between them. This CDR3 is CATGEYEQYF. Written as DNA, the CDR3 is TGTGCCACCGGGGAGTACGAGCAGTACTTC.

The V and J genes are TRBV10-3 and TRBJ2-1, with D perhaps TRBD1 (5 bases). Trimming cost V 5 bases and J 7 bases, with 15 bases left between them. The CDR3 has 14 residues. From germline, CDR1 is ENHRY and CDR2 SYGVKD. As DNA, the CDR3 is TGTGCCATCAGTCCGGCCCAGGGTAATAATGAGCAGTTCTTC. Translation: CAISPAQGNNEQFF.

The chain uses TRBV12-3 or TRBV12-4 and TRBJ2-1, with TRBD2 identical over 13 bases. V dropped 6 bases and J dropped 2; count of bases not matched to a gene: 7. This CDR3 is built from 17 residues. The CDR3 loop reads CASRLAGGPIPYNEQFF. In DNA form, the CDR3 reads TGTGCCAGCAGACTAGCGGGAGGGCCCATCCCCTACAATGAGCAGTTCTTC.

J is TRBJ2-1 and V is TRBV6-5; 9 bases are a match to TRBD1. V trimming: 6 bases; J trimming: 6 bases; junction bases outside the gene matches: 12. CDR3 length equals 16 residues. CDR1 is MNHEY, CDR2 SVGAGI, per germline. CDR3 in DNA: TGTGCCAGCAGATTAAAAGACAGGGGGGGATTCAATGAGCAGTTCTTC. Its protein is CASRLKDRGGFNEQFF.

The chain uses TRBV20-1 and TRBJ1-2; D remains unclear. Between the trimmed V and J ends, which lost 2 bases and 3 bases, there was a span of 13 bases. Germline V gene sequence: CDR1 DFQATT, CDR2 SNEGSKA (reference sequence). There are 14 residues in the CDR3. The CDR3 loop reads CSARLMWPDYGYTF. The CDR3 DNA reads TGCAGTGCTAGATTGATGTGGCCTGACTATGGCTACACCTTC.

In the case of this clonotype: One end of the junction fails to match germline, which may point to a read error. The rearrangement joins TRBV6-1 to TRBJ2-3, with 8 bases that match TRBD2. The CDR3 runs 14 residues. CDR1 MNHNS and CDR2 SASEGT come from the germline V gene. Here the CDR3 reads CSVGPAGGTDTQYF. CDR3 coding DNA: TGCTCTGTCGGCCCAGCGGGGGGCACAGATACGCAGTATTTT.

This chain uses TRBV5-1 with TRBJ2-2; no reliable D call. The V gene lost 1 base and the J gene lost 4 bases, with 8 bases spanning the gap. CDR3 size: 14 residues. Germline V gene lookup returns CDR1 SGHRS and CDR2 YFSETQ. The CDR3 nucleotides are TGCGCCAGCAGCTTGAACTCGGTCACCGGGGAGCTGTTTTTT. This gives the protein CASSLNSVTGELFF.

V usage is TRBV20-1 and J usage is TRBJ2-1, with D perhaps matching TRBD1 (6 bases). Trimming left V 0 bases short and J 10 bases short, with 10 bases between. The CDR3 spans 12 residues. In germline, CDR1 is DFQATT, CDR2 SNEGSKA (reference sequence). This CDR3 reads CSAREDRGEQFF. CDR3 sequence (DNA): TGCAGTGCTAGAGAGGACAGAGGGGAGCAGTTCTTC.

There are many counts of this clonotype. The chain is built from TRBV12-3 or TRBV12-4 and TRBJ2-1; TRBD1 aligns across 9 bases. The CDR3 is made up of 13 amino acids. Trimming at V came to 5 bases and at J to 9 bases, leaving 5 bases not matched to a gene. The CDR3 bases are TGTGCCAGCAGTGTCCGGGACAGGGTTGAGCAGTTCTTC. It codes for CASSVRDRVEQFF.

About this clonotype: The junction departs from the called germline gene at one end, perhaps through a read error. This rearrangement joins TRBV20-1 to TRBJ2-7; possibly TRBD1 or TRBD2 for D (6 bases each). This CDR3 region has 15 residues. Germline V lookup: CDR1 DFQATT, CDR2 SNEGSKA (reference sequence). The CDR3 bases are TGCAGTGCCAGAGGCGGGCCCGGGGGCCCTTACGAGCAGTACTTC. Its translation: CSARGGPGGPYEQYF.